Listed below are T cell receptor beta chains from one sample, sequenced in a study of T cells in Graves' hyperthyroidism and ophthalmopathy. TCRdb passed the multiplex PCR reads through MiXCR, listing each CDR3 protein once. The sample contains about 770,000 distinct CDR3 sequences, 18% of which appear only once. What was sequenced was blood. Source of these receptors: a woman aged 45-60 years with Graves' hyperthyroidism that later progressed to Graves' ophthalmopathy. CDR3s include the opening cysteine and the closing phenylalanine or tryptophan. D genes are given only for firm matches. Some rows have no size entry. The others give once, few or many, or a class for an expanded clone.

TGTGCCAGCAGCTTCGGGACAGGGGACACAGATACGCAGTATTTT	CASSFGTGDTDTQYF	NA	TRBV7-2	TRBD1	TRBJ2-3
TGTGCCAGCAGCTTCTCCGGGATCCAAGAGACCCAGTACTTC	CASSFSGIQETQYF	NA	TRBV7-9	NA	TRBJ2-5
TGTGCCAGCAGTGGGCAGGGGGCCCACTATGGCTACACCTTC	CASSGQGAHYGYTF	few	TRBV6-2/TRBV6-3	TRBD1	TRBJ1-2
TGCAGTGCTAGAGAAGGATTAGCGGGGGGGGCCGGGTACGAGCAGTACTTC	CSAREGLAGGAGYEQYF	NA	TRBV20-1	TRBD2	TRBJ2-7
TGCAGTGCTCAGACCTCCCAAAGACTTGAAGCTTTCTTT	CSAQTSQRLEAFF	many	TRBV20-1	NA	TRBJ1-1
TGCGCCAGCAGCCAAGTCGACTTAATTAGCACAGATACGCAGTATTTT	CASSQVDLISTDTQYF	few	TRBV4-1	NA	TRBJ2-3
TGTGCCAGCAGCCCCCGGGGTGGTGGTGGAGAGACCCAGTACTTC	CASSPRGGGGETQYF	NA	TRBV11-2	NA	TRBJ2-5
TGTGCCAGCAGCCAAGCATTACAAGAGACCCAGTACTTC	CASSQALQETQYF	NA	TRBV14	NA	TRBJ2-5
TGTGCCAGCAGCCAAGATCCCCAGGGGCGAGGAAACACCATATATTTT	CASSQDPQGRGNTIYF	NA	TRBV14	NA	TRBJ1-3
TGTGCCAGCAGCTTAGCGGGGGCAGAGTATCAGCCCCAGCATTTT	CASSLAGAEYQPQHF	NA	TRBV7-8	NA	TRBJ1-5
TGTGCCAGCAGCGTTGCAGGGTACCTCTCTGGAAACACCATATATTTT	CASSVAGYLSGNTIYF	NA	TRBV7-9	NA	TRBJ1-3
TGTGCCAGCAGTGAATCCGCGAGTGAAAAACTGTTTTTT	CASSESASEKLFF	NA	TRBV6-1	NA	TRBJ1-4
TGTGCCAGCAGCCTCCTGGACCTTGGGAACACTGAAGCTTTCTTT	CASSLLDLGNTEAFF	few	TRBV14	NA	TRBJ1-1
TGTGCCAGTGGTTCAGGGAATACGCAGTATTTT	CASGSGNTQYF	NA	TRBV19	NA	TRBJ2-3
TGTGCCAGCAGCTTAGGAATAGCGGGGGTGGATGAGCAGTTCTTC	CASSLGIAGVDEQFF	NA	TRBV7-9	TRBD2	TRBJ2-1
TGTGCCTGGAGTGAGAATAATTCACCCCTCCACTTT	CAWSENNSPLHF	NA	TRBV30	NA	TRBJ1-6
TGCAGTGCCCCGGGACTCCAAACCTACGAGCAGTACTTC	CSAPGLQTYEQYF	NA	TRBV20-1	NA	TRBJ2-7
TGCGCCAGCAGCTGGACGGTTGGGAGCTCCTATGGCTACACCTTC	CASSWTVGSSYGYTF	NA	TRBV5-1	NA	TRBJ1-2
TGTGCCAGCAGCATGACAGGGAGAGGGTCTATCGGCTACACCTTC	CASSMTGRGSIGYTF	many	TRBV13	TRBD1	TRBJ1-2
TGCAGTGCTAGAGATCGGGGGACAGGATGGGAAAACATTCAGTACTTC	CSARDRGTGWENIQYF	few	TRBV20-1	TRBD1	TRBJ2-4
TGTGCCAGCAGCCCCGGGACAGGGTCCTCCTACAATGAGCAGTTCTTC	CASSPGTGSSYNEQFF	NA	TRBV5-4	TRBD1	TRBJ2-1
TGTGCCAGCAGCGTAGACCACGGATCCAACACTGAAGCTTTCTTT	CASSVDHGSNTEAFF	many	TRBV9	NA	TRBJ1-1
TGCGCCAGCAGTGAGCTGGACTACCTGAGCACAGATACGCAGTATTTT	CASSELDYLSTDTQYF	NA	TRBV10-1	NA	TRBJ2-3